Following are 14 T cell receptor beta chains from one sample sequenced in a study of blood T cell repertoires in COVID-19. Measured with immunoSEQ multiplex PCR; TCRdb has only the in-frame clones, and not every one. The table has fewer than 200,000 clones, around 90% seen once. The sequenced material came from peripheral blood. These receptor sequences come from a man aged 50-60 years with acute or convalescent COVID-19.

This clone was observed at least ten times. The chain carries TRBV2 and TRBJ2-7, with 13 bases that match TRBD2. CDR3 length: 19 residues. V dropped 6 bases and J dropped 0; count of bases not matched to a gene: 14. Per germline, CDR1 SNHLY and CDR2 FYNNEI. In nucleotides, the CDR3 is TGTGCCAGCAGACCTGATTTGGGACTAGCGGGACCCCGCTCCTACGAGCAGTACTTC. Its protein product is CASRPDLGLAGPRSYEQYF.

CDR3 protein: CASSLRIEGREQFF. The CDR3 coding sequence is TGTGCCAGCAGCCTACGGATTGAGGGGAGGGAGCAGTTCTTC. J is TRBJ2-1 and V is TRBV28; tentatively, D is TRBD2 (6 bases). Trimming pared 6 bases from V and 10 bases from J, leaving 19 bases between. CDR3 length: 14 residues. CDR1 and CDR2 from the germline V gene are MDHEN and SYDVKM.

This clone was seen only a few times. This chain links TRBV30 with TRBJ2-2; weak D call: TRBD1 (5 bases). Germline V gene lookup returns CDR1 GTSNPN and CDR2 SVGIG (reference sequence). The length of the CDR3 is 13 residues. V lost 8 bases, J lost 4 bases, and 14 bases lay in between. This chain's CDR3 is CAAQTARTGELFF. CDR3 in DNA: TGTGCCGCGCAGACAGCGCGCACCGGGGAGCTGTTTTTT.

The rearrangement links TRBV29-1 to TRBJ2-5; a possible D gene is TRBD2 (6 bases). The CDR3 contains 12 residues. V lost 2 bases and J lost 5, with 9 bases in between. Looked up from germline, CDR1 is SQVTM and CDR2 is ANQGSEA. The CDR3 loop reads CSVEMGRETQYF. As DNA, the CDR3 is TGCAGCGTTGAAATGGGGAGGGAGACCCAGTACTTC.

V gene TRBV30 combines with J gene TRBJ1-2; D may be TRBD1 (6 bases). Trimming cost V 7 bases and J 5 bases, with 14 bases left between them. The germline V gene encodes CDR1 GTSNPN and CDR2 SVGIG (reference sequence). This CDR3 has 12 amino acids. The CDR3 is CASRTARYGYTF. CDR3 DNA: TGTGCCTCCCGGACAGCTAGATATGGCTACACCTTC.

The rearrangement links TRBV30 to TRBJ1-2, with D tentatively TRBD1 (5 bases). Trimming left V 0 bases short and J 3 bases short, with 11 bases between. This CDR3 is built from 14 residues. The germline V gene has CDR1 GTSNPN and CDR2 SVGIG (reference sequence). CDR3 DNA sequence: TGTGCCTGGAGTGTAGACCGGGGGGACTATGGCTACACCTTC. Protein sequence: CAWSVDRGDYGYTF. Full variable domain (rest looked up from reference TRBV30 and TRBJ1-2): SQTIHQWPATLVQPVGSPLSLECTVEGTSNPNLYWYRQAAGRGLQLLFYSVGIGQISSEVPQNLSASRPQDRQFILSSKKLLLSDSGFYLCAWSVDRGDYGYTFGSGTRLTVV.

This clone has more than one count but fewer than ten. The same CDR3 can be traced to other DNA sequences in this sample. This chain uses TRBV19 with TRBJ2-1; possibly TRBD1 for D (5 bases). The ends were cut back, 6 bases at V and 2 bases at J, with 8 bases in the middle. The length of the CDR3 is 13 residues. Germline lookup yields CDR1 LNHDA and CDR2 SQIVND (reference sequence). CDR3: CASRSRAYNEQFF. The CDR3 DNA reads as TGTGCCAGTAGATCCAGGGCCTACAATGAGCAGTTCTTC.

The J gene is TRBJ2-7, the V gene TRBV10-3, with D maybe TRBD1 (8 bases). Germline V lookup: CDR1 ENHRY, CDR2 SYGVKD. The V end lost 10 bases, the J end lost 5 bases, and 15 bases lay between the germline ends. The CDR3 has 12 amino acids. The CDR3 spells CATRQGRDEQYF. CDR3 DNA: TGTGCCACCCGACAGGGGAGGGACGAGCAGTACTTC.

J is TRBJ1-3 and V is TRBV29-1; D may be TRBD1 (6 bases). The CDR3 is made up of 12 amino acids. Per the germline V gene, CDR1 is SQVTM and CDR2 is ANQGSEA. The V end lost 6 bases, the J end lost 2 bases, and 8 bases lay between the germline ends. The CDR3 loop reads CSVRQAGNTIYF. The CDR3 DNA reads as TGCAGCGTCAGACAGGCTGGAAACACCATATATTTT.

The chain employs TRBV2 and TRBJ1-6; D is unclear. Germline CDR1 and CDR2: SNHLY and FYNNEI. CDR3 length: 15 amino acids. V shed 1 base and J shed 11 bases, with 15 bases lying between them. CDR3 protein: CASSEGGRWGTPLHF. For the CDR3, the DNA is TGTGCCAGCAGTGAAGGTGGGAGGTGGGGAACACCCCTCCACTTT.

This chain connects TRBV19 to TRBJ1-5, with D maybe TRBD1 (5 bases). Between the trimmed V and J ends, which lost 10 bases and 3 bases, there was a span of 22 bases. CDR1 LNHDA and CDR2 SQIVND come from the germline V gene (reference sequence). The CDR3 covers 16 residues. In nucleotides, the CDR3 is TGTGCCACCGCCTCCCGCCCGGGGGACTTCAATCAGCCCCAGCATTTT. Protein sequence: CATASRPGDFNQPQHF.

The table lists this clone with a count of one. The CDR3: CSVARLLPGSTQYF. The DNA of the CDR3 is TGCAGCGTTGCGCGACTCCTCCCGGGGAGCACGCAGTATTTT. This sequence joins TRBV29-1 and TRBJ2-3; the D gene is possibly TRBD2 (5 bases). Germline V gives CDR1 SQVTM, CDR2 ANQGSEA. The ends were cut back, 4 bases at V and 9 bases at J, with 20 bases in the middle. The CDR3 length is 14 residues.

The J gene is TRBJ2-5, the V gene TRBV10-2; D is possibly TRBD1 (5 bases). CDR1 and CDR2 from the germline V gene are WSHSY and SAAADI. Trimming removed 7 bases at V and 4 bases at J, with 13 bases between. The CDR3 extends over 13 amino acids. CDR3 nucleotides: TGCGCCAGCAAGGGCAGGGTGGCAGAGACCCAGTACTTC. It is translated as CASKGRVAETQYF.

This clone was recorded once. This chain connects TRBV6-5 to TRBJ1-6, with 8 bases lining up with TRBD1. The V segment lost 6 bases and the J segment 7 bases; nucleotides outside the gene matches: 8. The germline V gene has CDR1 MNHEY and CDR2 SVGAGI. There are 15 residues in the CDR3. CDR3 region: CASRKDRVHNSPLHF. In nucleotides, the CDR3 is TGTGCCAGCAGAAAGGACAGGGTGCACAATTCACCCCTCCACTTT.